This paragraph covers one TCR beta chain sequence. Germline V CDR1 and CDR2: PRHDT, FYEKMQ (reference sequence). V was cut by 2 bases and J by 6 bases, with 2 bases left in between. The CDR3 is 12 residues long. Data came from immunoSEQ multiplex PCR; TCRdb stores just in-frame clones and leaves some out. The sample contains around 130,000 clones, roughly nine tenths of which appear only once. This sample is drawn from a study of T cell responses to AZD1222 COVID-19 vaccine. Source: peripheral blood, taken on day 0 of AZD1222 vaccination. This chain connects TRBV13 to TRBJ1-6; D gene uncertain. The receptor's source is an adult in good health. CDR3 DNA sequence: TGTGCCAGCAGCTTAAGTAATTCACCCCTCCACTTT. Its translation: CASSLSNSPLHF. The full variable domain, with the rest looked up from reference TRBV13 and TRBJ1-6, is AAGVIQSPRHLIKEKRETATLKCYPIPRHDTVYWYQQGPGQDPQFLISFYEKMQSDKGSIPDRFSAQQFSDYHSELNMSSLELGDSALYFCASSLSNSPLHFGNGTRLTVT.